One sample yielded the 14 T cell receptor beta chains listed below, sequenced in a study of cytomegalovirus exposure and HLA in healthy donors. PCR involved 60 Vbeta and 13 Jbeta primers. Assay: immunoSEQ multiplex PCR; the TCRdb copy retains only in-frame clones and omits some. The sample shows 210,000 or so clones, approximately 80% of them seen only once. The sequencing sample was made of PBMCs. These receptors originate from a boy younger than 10 in good health and CMV-seronegative.

The gene calls are TRBV18 and TRBJ1-5; D ambiguous. V shed 3 bases and J shed 9 bases, with 12 bases lying between them. This CDR3 has 13 amino acids. From germline, CDR1 is KGHSH and CDR2 LQKENI. The CDR3 sequence: CASSPSTPAPQHF. The CDR3 coding sequence is TGTGCCAGCTCACCCTCGACACCCGCGCCCCAGCATTTT.

V usage is TRBV19 and J usage is TRBJ1-2, with a weak D call TRBD1 (5 bases). V was shortened by 1 base and J by 4 bases, with 7 bases between the two germline ends. The CDR3 sequence is 13 residues long. CDR1 LNHDA and CDR2 SQIVND come from the germline V gene (reference sequence). CDR3 DNA: TGTGCCAGTAGTATAGGGACAAGCTATGGCTACACCTTC. Its translation: CASSIGTSYGYTF.

This chain connects TRBV30 to TRBJ2-2; possibly TRBD2 for D (7 bases). This CDR3 is 15 amino acids long. With 1 base removed from V and 5 bases from J, the gap between germline ends came to 14 bases. Germline values: CDR1 GTSNPN, CDR2 SVGIG (reference sequence). CDR3 nucleotide sequence: TGTGCCTGGAGTGGTGGGGGGGGGCGGACCGGGGAGCTGTTTTTT. Its protein is CAWSGGGGRTGELFF.

The chain employs TRBV6-1 and TRBJ2-7, with TRBD1 matching over 7 bases. Germline loops: CDR1 MNHNS, CDR2 SASEGT. Trimming removed 11 bases from V and 3 bases from J; junction bases left unmatched: 7. The CDR3 consists of 12 residues. The CDR3 bases are TGTGCCGTCCCGGGACAGATCTACGAGCAGTACTTC. Encoded protein: CAVPGQIYEQYF.

The chain recombines TRBV6-6 with TRBJ1-5, with unresolved D. V was shortened by 10 bases and J by 2 bases, with 18 bases between the two germline ends. This CDR3 spans 15 amino acids. Germline-derived CDR1 and CDR2 are MNHNY and SVGAGI (reference sequence). The CDR3 DNA sequence: TGTGCCACCTCTCTAACCGGGGTGGGCAATCAGCCCCAGCATTTT. Amino acid sequence: CATSLTGVGNQPQHF.

This clone was recorded only once. The chain is built from TRBV6-1 and TRBJ1-4; 7 bases are shared with TRBD1. The CDR3 extends over 15 amino acids. Germline V gene data show CDR1 as MNHNS and CDR2 as SASEGT. With V trimmed by 4 bases and J by 4 bases, 6 bases remained unmatched. For the CDR3, the DNA is TGTGCCAGCAGTGCAGGGGGAAATCGTAATGAAAAACTGTTTTTT. Translating it yields CASSAGGNRNEKLFF.

V and J are TRBV7-4 and TRBJ2-1; TRBD1 matches at 8 bases. Losses at the gene ends were 2 bases for V and 7 bases for J; bases not matched to a gene: 13. This CDR3 region has 17 residues. CDR1 is SGHVT, CDR2 SQSDAQ, per germline. The CDR3: CASSLIKWTGTRNEQFF. CDR3 nucleotide sequence: TGTGCCAGCAGCTTAATCAAGTGGACAGGGACTCGAAATGAGCAGTTCTTC. Complete variable domain (other parts from reference TRBV7-4 and TRBJ2-1): GAGVSQSPRYKVAKRGRDVALRCDSISGHVTLYWYRQTLGQGSEVLTYSQSDAQRDKSGRPSGRFSAERPERSVSTLKIQRTEQGDSAVYLCASSLIKWTGTRNEQFFGPGTRLTVL.

The chain couples TRBV6-5 to TRBJ2-7, with TRBD1 matching over 10 bases. V was clipped by 2 bases and J by 2 bases; unmatched bases: 3. The germline gives CDR1 MNHEY, CDR2 SVGAGI. The CDR3 covers 15 residues. CDR3 DNA sequence: TGTGCCAGCAGTTACCGGGACAGGGGCCCCTACGAGCAGTACTTC. Amino acid sequence: CASSYRDRGPYEQYF.

The rearrangement uses TRBV5-6 and TRBJ1-3, with 8 bases matching TRBD1. The V and J ends lost 5 bases and 0 bases, in that order; junction bases with no gene match: 4. Germline V gives CDR1 SGHDT, CDR2 YYEEEE. The CDR3 runs 15 residues. The CDR3 nucleotides read TGTGCCAGCAGTTCCGGGACAGGCTCTGGAAACACCATATATTTT. This encodes CASSSGTGSGNTIYF.

V gene TRBV10-3 combines with J gene TRBJ2-1; the D is unclear. The CDR3 loop spans 16 amino acids. The germline V and J ends were trimmed by 8 bases and 0 bases, with 17 bases remaining between them. Germline assignment: CDR1 ENHRY and CDR2 SYGVKD. CDR3 protein: CAIGSSTTSSYNEQFF. The CDR3 DNA is TGTGCCATCGGATCGTCGACAACCTCCTCCTACAATGAGCAGTTCTTC.

This chain uses TRBV6-1 with TRBJ2-7, with TRBD1 matching over 7 bases. The CDR3 loop spans 15 amino acids. Germline V gives CDR1 MNHNS, CDR2 SASEGT. V dropped 8 bases and J dropped 2; count of bases not matched to a gene: 12. DNA for the CDR3: TGTGCCAGCCTGACCCGGACAGGCGCGACCTACGAGCAGTACTTC. This codes for CASLTRTGATYEQYF.

The CDR3 nucleotides read TGTGCCAGCAGTCTGGACAGGCTGCTACAAGAGACCCAGTACTTC. This sequence encodes CASSLDRLLQETQYF. This chain uses TRBV6-5 with TRBJ2-5, with 7 bases fitting TRBD1. This CDR3 has 15 amino acids. Germline assignment: CDR1 MNHEY and CDR2 SVGAGI. V lost 5 bases to trimming and J lost 2 bases; unmatched junction nucleotides: 8.

This clone was picked up a small number of times. The V and J genes are TRBV5-1 and TRBJ1-4; tentatively, D is TRBD1 (5 bases). From germline, CDR1 is SGHRS and CDR2 YFSETQ. The CDR3 runs 13 residues. Trimming cost V 5 bases and J 4 bases, with 9 bases left between them. CDR3 amino acids: CASRRDGNEKLFF. CDR3 bases: TGCGCCAGCAGGCGGGACGGTAATGAAAAACTGTTTTTT.

The V call is TRBV7-3, the J call TRBJ2-7; 9 bases fit TRBD1. This CDR3 comprises 15 residues. Germline V gene data show CDR1 as SGHTA and CDR2 as FQGTGA. The ends lost 5 bases at V and 5 bases at J; junction bases unmatched: 10. CDR3 in DNA: TGTGCCAGCAGCAGACTACCGGGACAGGGAAACGAGCAGTACTTC. Protein: CASSRLPGQGNEQYF.